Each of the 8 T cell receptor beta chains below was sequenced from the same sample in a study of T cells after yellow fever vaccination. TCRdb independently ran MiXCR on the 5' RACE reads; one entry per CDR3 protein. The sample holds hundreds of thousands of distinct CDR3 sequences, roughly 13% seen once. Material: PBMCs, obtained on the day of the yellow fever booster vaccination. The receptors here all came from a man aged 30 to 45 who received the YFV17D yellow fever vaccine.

The CDR3 reads CASRLAGGPSNEQFF. The CDR3 DNA sequence: TGCGCCAGCAGATTAGCGGGAGGGCCGTCGAATGAGCAGTTCTTC. The chain uses TRBV5-1 and TRBJ2-1, with 11 bases that match TRBD2. This CDR3 region has 15 residues. The V and J ends lost 5 bases and 7 bases, in that order; junction bases with no gene match: 8. Per the germline V gene, CDR1 is SGHRS and CDR2 is YFSETQ.

The DNA of the CDR3 is TGTGCCAGTAGTATAGGGGGCAGGGGTAAAAATGAGCAGTTCTTC. Its translation: CASSIGGRGKNEQFF. The chain carries TRBV19 and TRBJ2-1, with D perhaps TRBD1 (6 bases). Germline V gene lookup returns CDR1 LNHDA and CDR2 SQIVND (reference sequence). The CDR3 is 15 residues long. V dropped 1 base and J dropped 7 bases, with 14 bases sitting between them.

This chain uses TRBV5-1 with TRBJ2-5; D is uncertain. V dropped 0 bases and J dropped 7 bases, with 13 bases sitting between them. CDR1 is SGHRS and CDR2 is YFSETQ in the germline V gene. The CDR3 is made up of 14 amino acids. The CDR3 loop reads CASSLDQPGGTQYF. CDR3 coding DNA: TGCGCCAGCAGCTTGGACCAGCCCGGCGGGACCCAGTACTTC.

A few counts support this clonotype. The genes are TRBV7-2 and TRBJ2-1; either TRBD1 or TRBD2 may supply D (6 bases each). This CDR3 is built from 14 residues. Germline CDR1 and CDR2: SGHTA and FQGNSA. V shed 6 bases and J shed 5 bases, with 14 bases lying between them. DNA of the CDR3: TGTGCCAGCAGGAGAGGGGGGCTCAACAATGAGCAGTTCTTC. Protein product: CASRRGGLNNEQFF.

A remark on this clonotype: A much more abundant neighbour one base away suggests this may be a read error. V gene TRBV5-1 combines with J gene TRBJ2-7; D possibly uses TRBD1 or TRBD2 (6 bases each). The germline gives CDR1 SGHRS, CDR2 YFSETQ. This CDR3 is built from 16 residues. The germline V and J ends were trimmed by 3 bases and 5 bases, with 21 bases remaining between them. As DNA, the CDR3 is TGCGCCAGCAGCTCCGTGGGGGGCCTCGCTACCAACGAGCAGTACTTC. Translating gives CASSSVGGLATNEQYF.

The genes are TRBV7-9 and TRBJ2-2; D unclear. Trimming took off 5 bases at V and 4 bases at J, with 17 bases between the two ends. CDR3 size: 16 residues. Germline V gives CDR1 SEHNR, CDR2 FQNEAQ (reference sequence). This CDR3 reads CASSPRVSASTGELFF. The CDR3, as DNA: TGTGCCAGCAGCCCAAGGGTTTCAGCAAGCACCGGGGAGCTGTTTTTT. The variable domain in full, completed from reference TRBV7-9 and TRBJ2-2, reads DTGVSQNPRHKITKRGQNVTFRCDPISEHNRLYWYRQTLGQGPEFLTYFQNEAQLEKSRLLSDRFSAERPKGSFSTLEIQRTEQGDSAMYLCASSPRVSASTGELFFGEGSRLTVL.

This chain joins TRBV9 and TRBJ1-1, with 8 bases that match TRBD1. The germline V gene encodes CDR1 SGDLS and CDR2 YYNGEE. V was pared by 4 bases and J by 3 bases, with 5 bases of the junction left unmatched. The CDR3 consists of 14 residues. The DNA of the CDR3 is TGTGCCAGCAGCTTACTACAGGGGGACACTGAAGCTTTCTTT. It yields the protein CASSLLQGDTEAFF.

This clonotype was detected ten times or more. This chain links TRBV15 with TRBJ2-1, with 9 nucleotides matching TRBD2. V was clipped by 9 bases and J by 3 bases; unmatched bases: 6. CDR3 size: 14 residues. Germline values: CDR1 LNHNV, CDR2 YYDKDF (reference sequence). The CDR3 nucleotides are TGTGCCACTAATAGCGGGGGAAGCTACAATGAGCAGTTCTTC. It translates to CATNSGGSYNEQFF.